The TCR beta chain described here comes from a study of spatial heterogeneity in lung cancer. On the study more broadly: From matched bulk RNA-seq came a T cell module score, which showed a strong correlation with TCR transcript counts in tumor regions.

Every individual TCR cDNA molecule carried its own unique molecular identifier, which allowed correction of PCR and sequencing errors. TCRdb reprocessed the 5' RACE reads with MiXCR, giving one entry per CDR3 protein. Of some 6,900 distinct CDR3 sequences detected, approximately 12% appear once; the ten largest clones hold 22%. The sample's time point: sample taken at primary tumor resection. Overall study findings and caveats: Intratumoral expanded alpha and beta TCR counts were found to track tumor mutation counts.

Deletions cut 4 bases from V and 4 bases from J, with 5 bases between. This CDR3 is built from 12 residues. Germline values: CDR1 MNHEY, CDR2 SMNVEV (reference sequence). At least ten counts were recorded for this clonotype. Its antigen remains unidentified. The chain joins TRBV27 to TRBJ1-3; D call uncertain. The specimen was lung tumor tissue, collected at surgery. This receptor was obtained from a male donor with early-stage non-small cell lung cancer. CDR3 amino acids: CASSSGGNTIYF. The CDR3 DNA sequence: TGTGCCAGCAGTTCCGGCGGAAACACCATATATTTT.